This T cell receptor beta chain was sequenced during a study of technical replicates of blood from a handful of donors. Measured with immunoSEQ multiplex PCR; TCRdb has only the in-frame clones, and not every one. The sample holds 65,000 to 80,000 clones, 95% to 98% seen once. Per the germline V gene, CDR1 is MNHNS and CDR2 is SASEGT. This CDR3 contains 19 residues. The ends were cut back, 3 bases at V and 0 bases at J, with 21 bases in the middle. The V gene is TRBV6-1, the J gene TRBJ2-1; D may be TRBD2 (6 bases). Sequencing was performed on T cells isolated from PBMCs. The receptor was derived from a human donor in good health. The chain's CDR3 is CASSERDSYGPSSYNEQFF. The DNA for the CDR3 is TGTGCCAGCAGTGAGCGGGACTCCTACGGACCGAGCTCCTACAATGAGCAGTTCTTC.